This is a list of T cell receptor beta chains from one sample in a study of T cell changes during pregnancy in multiple sclerosis. Sequencing used immunoSEQ multiplex PCR; TCRdb keeps in-frame clones, though not all of them. Of some 64,000 clones in the sample, approximately 90% were seen once. The sequenced sample was peripheral blood, obtained in the first trimester of pregnancy. These receptors all come from a female donor in good health, enrolled as a control in a pregnancy study. The CDR3 runs from the conserved cysteine through the conserved F or W. The order of the fields is clone size, D gene, V gene, J gene, CDR3 protein, CDR3 DNA. A D gene is named only where the DNA matches it firmly. Part of the rows lack a size; the others show once, few, many or a class for expanded clones.

size: .; D: TRBD1; V: TRBV11-1; J: TRBJ2-7; CDR3: CASSVAGQGTYEQYF; DNA: TGTGCCAGCAGCGTGGCGGGACAGGGGACCTACGAGCAGTACTTC
size: .; D: TRBD2; V: TRBV4-1; J: TRBJ2-5; CDR3: CASGEGTIQETQYF; DNA: TGCGCCAGCGGAGAAGGGACTATACAAGAGACCCAGTACTTC
size: .; D: .; V: TRBV5-6; J: TRBJ2-7; CDR3: CASSWAQGYEQYF; DNA: TGTGCCAGCAGCTGGGCCCAGGGCTACGAGCAGTACTTC
size: .; D: TRBD2; V: TRBV5-4; J: TRBJ2-3; CDR3: CASSRTSGDSDTQYF; DNA: TGTGCCAGCAGCCGGACTAGCGGGGACTCAGATACGCAGTATTTT
size: .; D: .; V: TRBV2; J: TRBJ2-3; CDR3: CASTSNTDTQYF; DNA: TGTGCCAGCACATCCAACACAGATACGCAGTATTTT
size: .; D: TRBD1; V: TRBV7-3; J: TRBJ1-2; CDR3: CASSLDRVNGYTF; DNA: TGTGCCAGCAGCTTAGACAGGGTCAATGGCTACACCTTC
size: .; D: TRBD2; V: TRBV7-9; J: TRBJ2-2; CDR3: CASSRSIAGEGTGELFF; DNA: TGTGCCAGCAGCAGATCGATAGCGGGGGAGGGCACCGGGGAGCTGTTTTTT
size: .; D: TRBD2; V: TRBV4-3; J: TRBJ2-3; CDR3: CASSQQTSSPDTQYF; DNA: TGCGCCAGCAGCCAGCAGACTAGCAGCCCAGATACGCAGTATTTT
size: .; D: .; V: TRBV4-2; J: TRBJ2-5; CDR3: CASSPTGETETQYF; DNA: TGTGCCAGCAGCCCGACGGGGGAAACAGAGACCCAGTACTTC
size: .; D: .; V: TRBV15; J: TRBJ1-1; CDR3: CATSRVPPTGNTEAFF; DNA: TGTGCCACCAGCAGAGTCCCCCCGACAGGGAACACTGAAGCTTTCTTT
size: .; D: .; V: TRBV6-6; J: TRBJ1-4; CDR3: CASSYSGQEGEKLFF; DNA: TGTGCCAGCAGTTACTCTGGGCAGGAGGGGGAAAAACTGTTTTTT
size: .; D: .; V: TRBV29-1; J: TRBJ1-2; CDR3: CSVELQFNYGYTF; DNA: TGCAGCGTTGAGCTACAGTTTAACTATGGCTACACCTTC
size: once; D: .; V: TRBV19; J: TRBJ1-3; CDR3: CASSADTSSGNTIYF; DNA: TGTGCCAGTAGTGCGGACACGAGCTCTGGAAACACCATATATTTT
size: .; D: .; V: TRBV7-8; J: TRBJ1-1; CDR3: CASSYRDTNTEAFF; DNA: TGTGCCAGCAGCTACAGGGACACGAACACTGAAGCTTTCTTT
size: .; D: .; V: TRBV11-3; J: TRBJ2-3; CDR3: CASSLDPGTDTQYF; DNA: TGTGCCAGCAGCTTAGATCCAGGGACAGATACGCAGTATTTT
size: .; D: .; V: TRBV7-2; J: TRBJ2-5; CDR3: CASSPPSETQYF; DNA: TGTGCCAGCAGCCCCCCCTCAGAGACCCAGTACTTC
size: .; D: .; V: TRBV4-1; J: TRBJ1-1; CDR3: CASSQTGHEAFF; DNA: TGCGCCAGCAGCCAGACAGGACATGAAGCTTTCTTT
size: .; D: TRBD1; V: TRBV6-6; J: TRBJ1-2; CDR3: CASSPQFQGDNGYTF; DNA: TGTGCCAGCAGTCCACAATTCCAGGGGGACAATGGCTACACCTTC
size: .; D: TRBD1; V: TRBV4-3; J: TRBJ2-3; CDR3: CASSRGPTGDLTDTQYF; DNA: TGCGCCAGCAGCCGAGGACCGACAGGGGACCTCACAGATACGCAGTATTTT
size: .; D: TRBD2; V: TRBV7-7; J: TRBJ2-2; CDR3: CASSPVGAGDTGELFF; DNA: TGTGCTAGCAGCCCGGTAGGAGCGGGGGACACCGGGGAGCTGTTTTTT
size: .; D: TRBD1; V: TRBV10-3; J: TRBJ1-1; CDR3: CAIKRGAGGENTEAFF; DNA: TGTGCCATCAAGCGCGGGGCAGGGGGCGAAAACACTGAAGCTTTCTTT
size: .; D: .; V: TRBV5-1; J: TRBJ2-7; CDR3: CASSLTTVRNEQYF; DNA: TGCGCCAGCAGCTTGACAACAGTCCGGAACGAGCAGTACTTC
size: .; D: .; V: TRBV25-1; J: TRBJ1-1; CDR3: CASSAGGTEAFF; DNA: TGTGCCAGCAGTGCGGGAGGGACCGAAGCTTTCTTT
size: .; D: .; V: TRBV21-1; J: TRBJ2-3; CDR3: CASSGAGQAGTDTQYF; DNA: TGTGCCAGCAGCGGTGCGGGACAGGCAGGCACAGATACGCAGTATTTT
size: .; D: TRBD1; V: TRBV27; J: TRBJ1-5; CDR3: CASSPRQGRDQPQHF; DNA: TGTGCCAGCAGTCCACGACAGGGAAGGGATCAGCCCCAGCATTTT
size: .; D: TRBD1; V: TRBV11-2; J: TRBJ1-2; CDR3: CASSVTGGGYTF; DNA: TGTGCCAGCAGTGTTACAGGGGGCGGCTACACCTTC
size: .; D: .; V: TRBV12-5; J: TRBJ1-1; CDR3: CASGLEPNTEAFF; DNA: TGTGCTAGTGGTTTGGAGCCGAACACTGAAGCTTTCTTT
size: once; D: .; V: TRBV19; J: TRBJ2-1; CDR3: CASSPRPMAYGDEQFF; DNA: TGTGCCAGTAGTCCACGGCCCATGGCCTACGGGGATGAGCAGTTCTTC
size: .; D: TRBD2; V: TRBV30; J: TRBJ2-1; CDR3: CAWMSLAGPSYNEQFF; DNA: TGTGCCTGGATGTCCTTAGCGGGGCCGTCCTACAATGAGCAGTTCTTC
size: .; D: TRBD1; V: TRBV25-1; J: TRBJ2-7; CDR3: CASSTFGTGSEQYF; DNA: TGTGCCAGCAGTACCTTCGGGACAGGGAGCGAGCAGTACTTC
size: .; D: .; V: TRBV6-6; J: TRBJ2-3; CDR3: CASSLRTASTDTQYF; DNA: TGTGCCAGCAGTTTACGGACAGCTAGCACAGATACGCAGTATTTT
size: few; D: .; V: TRBV19; J: TRBJ1-6; CDR3: CASSTARVVGSPLHF; DNA: TGTGCCAGTAGTACCGCCAGGGTCGTAGGGTCACCCCTCCACTTT
size: .; D: .; V: TRBV9; J: TRBJ2-1; CDR3: CASSVTGDNEQFF; DNA: TGTGCCAGCAGCGTAACAGGAGACAATGAGCAGTTCTTC
size: .; D: TRBD1; V: TRBV27; J: TRBJ2-1; CDR3: CASSLPGQGAYNEQFF; DNA: TGTGCCAGCAGTCTTCCGGGACAGGGGGCCTACAATGAGCAGTTCTTC
size: .; D: TRBD1; V: TRBV4-2; J: TRBJ2-3; CDR3: CASSQPWTGGDSADTQYF; DNA: TGTGCCAGCAGCCAACCCTGGACAGGGGGCGATTCAGCAGATACGCAGTATTTT
size: .; D: .; V: TRBV5-8; J: TRBJ1-2; CDR3: CASRPGGGGYTF; DNA: TGTGCCAGCAGACCGGGGGGAGGTGGCTACACCTTC
size: .; D: .; V: TRBV6-5; J: TRBJ1-1; CDR3: CASGRAQNTEAFF; DNA: TGTGCCAGCGGGCGAGCCCAGAACACTGAAGCTTTCTTT
size: .; D: TRBD1; V: TRBV6-5; J: TRBJ2-5; CDR3: CASRMTGGLYETQYF; DNA: TGTGCCAGCAGGATGACAGGGGGATTGTATGAGACCCAGTACTTC
size: .; D: TRBD1; V: TRBV30; J: TRBJ1-2; CDR3: CAWSFGGTGGAFSRDGYTF; DNA: TGTGCCTGGAGTTTTGGAGGGACAGGGGGCGCTTTCTCCAGGGATGGCTACACCTTC
size: .; D: .; V: TRBV10-3; J: TRBJ1-2; CDR3: CAISVDSLYGYTF; DNA: TGTGCCATCAGCGTTGACAGCCTCTATGGCTACACCTTC
size: .; D: TRBD2; V: TRBV19; J: TRBJ2-1; CDR3: CASAGLASVSEQFF; DNA: TGTGCCAGTGCGGGACTAGCGTCCGTGAGTGAGCAGTTCTTC
size: .; D: .; V: TRBV7-2; J: TRBJ1-4; CDR3: CASSLVSQGMGEKLFF; DNA: TGTGCCAGCAGCTTAGTTAGTCAGGGGATGGGTGAAAAACTGTTTTTT
size: .; D: .; V: TRBV30; J: TRBJ2-7; CDR3: CAWSVPRGGYEQYF; DNA: TGTGCCTGGAGTGTACCCCGGGGAGGCTACGAGCAGTACTTC
size: .; D: TRBD2; V: TRBV5-1; J: TRBJ2-3; CDR3: CASSWGSGGTDTQYF; DNA: TGCGCCAGCAGTTGGGGTAGCGGGGGTACAGATACGCAGTATTTT
size: .; D: TRBD2; V: TRBV19; J: TRBJ2-1; CDR3: CASSISGTSHEQFF; DNA: TGTGCCAGTAGTATCTCCGGGACTAGCCATGAGCAGTTCTTC
size: .; D: .; V: TRBV9; J: TRBJ2-5; CDR3: CASSVGPGQETQYF; DNA: TGTGCCAGCAGCGTAGGACCAGGACAAGAGACCCAGTACTTC
size: .; D: .; V: TRBV2; J: TRBJ1-5; CDR3: CASSRGLGNQPQHF; DNA: TGTGCCAGCAGCAGGGGTTTGGGCAATCAGCCCCAGCATTTT
size: .; D: TRBD1; V: TRBV29-1; J: TRBJ1-1; CDR3: CSVQGARGTEAFF; DNA: TGCAGCGTACAGGGGGCGCGGGGGACTGAAGCTTTCTTT
size: .; D: .; V: TRBV4-1; J: TRBJ2-3; CDR3: CASSQEQDLARWVTDTQYF; DNA: TGCGCCAGCAGCCAAGAGCAAGACTTGGCGCGCTGGGTCACAGATACGCAGTATTTT
size: .; D: TRBD1; V: TRBV6-5; J: TRBJ1-4; CDR3: CASSPTGVGEKLFF; DNA: TGTGCCAGCAGCCCCACAGGGGTGGGTGAAAAACTGTTTTTT
size: .; D: .; V: TRBV7-9; J: TRBJ1-2; CDR3: CASSLPLGPYGYTF; DNA: TGTGCCAGCAGCCTACCTCTCGGTCCCTATGGCTACACCTTC
size: .; D: TRBD2; V: TRBV29-1; J: TRBJ2-1; CDR3: CSVEPSGVEQFF; DNA: TGCAGCGTTGAGCCTAGCGGGGTCGAGCAGTTCTTC
size: .; D: TRBD1; V: TRBV6-1; J: TRBJ1-1; CDR3: CASRIDRAGTEAFF; DNA: TGTGCCAGCAGAATCGACAGGGCAGGCACTGAAGCTTTCTTT